The 3 T cell receptor beta chains listed next were all sequenced from one sample in a study of T cell repertoires in cytomegalovirus infection. TCRdb ran MiXCR on the reads and lists one entry per CDR3 protein. The sample has 200,000 to 250,000 distinct CDR3 sequences; 35% to 45% are singletons. What these receptors recognize is not known. The specimen comprised CD8+ T cells from cultured PBMCs, sampled from culture after CMV antigen stimulation. The receptors were gathered from a human donor in good health (CMV status not recorded). Some clones in this sample may be carry-over from other donors' samples.

This clonotype was counted only a few times. This chain links TRBV6-5 with TRBJ2-5, with 8 bases that match TRBD2. The germline V gene has CDR1 MNHEY and CDR2 SVGAGI. The CDR3 is 14 residues long. With 0 bases clipped from V and 4 bases from J, the junction kept 1 base outside the gene matches. This CDR3 reads CASSYSGGAETQYF. In nucleotides, the CDR3 is TGTGCCAGCAGTTACTCCGGGGGGGCAGAGACCCAGTACTTC.

This clonotype was observed at least ten times. The CDR3 region is CASSLLRPETFF. The CDR3 region has the DNA TGTGCCAGCAGCTTATTAAGGCCAGAGACTTTCTTT. V gene TRBV7-9 combines with J gene TRBJ1-1; D is unresolved. Germline assignment: CDR1 SEHNR and CDR2 FQNEAQ (reference sequence). The CDR3 has 12 residues. The germline V and J ends were trimmed by 2 bases and 12 bases, with 13 bases remaining between them.

This clonotype has a count of ten or more. This rearrangement joins TRBV28 to TRBJ1-4; 7 nucleotides align to TRBD1. CDR1 is MDHEN and CDR2 is SYDVKM in the germline V gene. CDR3 length: 14 residues. Unmatched junction bases numbered 4, after V lost 5 bases and J lost 4 bases. CDR3 bases: TGTGCCAGCAGTCGGGACAGCCTTAATGAAAAACTGTTTTTT. Translation: CASSRDSLNEKLFF.